These 4 T cell receptor beta chains were all obtained from the same sample, sequenced in a study of OX40 agonist ivuxolimab in advanced cancers. This table comes from immunoSEQ multiplex PCR, and its TCRdb copy is limited to in-frame clones, with some not included. This table has over 9,000 clones, roughly 86% appearing once. The sample was CD4+ or CD8+ T cells sorted from blood, taken in a trial of the OX40 agonist ivuxolimab. The receptors were gathered from an adult with an advanced solid tumor such as melanoma, head and neck, liver or kidney cancer.

J is TRBJ2-5 and V is TRBV19; D gene uncertain. Germline V gene sequence: CDR1 LNHDA, CDR2 SQIVND (reference sequence). The CDR3 spans 13 residues. Trimming pared 1 base from V and 5 bases from J, leaving 8 bases between. The DNA of the CDR3 is TGTGCCAGTAGTATAGTGAGCCTGGAGACCCAGTACTTC. Amino acids: CASSIVSLETQYF.

The chain uses TRBV7-2 and TRBJ2-7; TRBD1 or TRBD2 may be the D gene (5 bases each). Germline V gene data show CDR1 as SGHTA and CDR2 as FQGNSA. V gave up 7 bases and J gave up 0 bases, with 16 bases separating them. The CDR3 covers 15 residues. CDR3 nucleotides: TGTGCCAGCAAAACTTACCGGGACCACTCCTACGAGCAGTACTTC. Translating gives CASKTYRDHSYEQYF.

This chain connects TRBV29-1 to TRBJ2-1; D not certain. The germline CDR1 and CDR2 sequences are SQVTM and ANQGSEA. This CDR3 region has 11 residues. The V end was cut by 4 bases, the J end by 6 bases, with 7 bases between. CDR3 amino acids: CSVVRSNEQFF. For the CDR3, the DNA is TGCAGCGTTGTGAGGTCCAATGAGCAGTTCTTC.

The gene calls are TRBV4-1 and TRBJ1-1; 11 bases fit TRBD1. Germline CDR1 and CDR2: MGHRA and YSYEKL. The junction had 9 bases not matched to a gene; V was cut back by 4 bases and J by 5 bases. The CDR3 is 16 residues long. CDR3 DNA: TGCGCCAGCAGCCCCGGACAGGGGGCAAGAAAAACTGAAGCTTTCTTT. Amino acid sequence: CASSPGQGARKTEAFF.